This paragraph reports one TCR beta chain. The data were taken from a study of read filtering for tumor transcriptome and immune sequencing. This CDR3 is 15 amino acids long. V lost 5 bases to trimming and J lost 0 bases, with 8 bases between them. CDR1 LNHDA and CDR2 SQIVND come from the germline V gene (reference sequence). Molecular barcoded adaptors covering alpha/delta and beta/gamma chains were used on 400 ng RNA. Each CDR3 protein is one row after TCRdb ran MiXCR on the reads. The sample lists some 20,000 distinct CDR3 sequences, over 20% seen once, with about 25% in the top ten. Sampling of bone marrow took place during active disease in every patient.

The sequencing sample was made of a population of CD138-negative cells sorted from bone marrow. This TCR came from a donor at least 40 years old with multiple myeloma. V and J are TRBV19 and TRBJ2-6; D is ambiguous. CDR3 region: CASSSQTSGANVLTF. In DNA form, the CDR3 reads TGTGCCAGTAGTTCCCAGACCTCTGGGGCCAACGTCCTGACTTTC.